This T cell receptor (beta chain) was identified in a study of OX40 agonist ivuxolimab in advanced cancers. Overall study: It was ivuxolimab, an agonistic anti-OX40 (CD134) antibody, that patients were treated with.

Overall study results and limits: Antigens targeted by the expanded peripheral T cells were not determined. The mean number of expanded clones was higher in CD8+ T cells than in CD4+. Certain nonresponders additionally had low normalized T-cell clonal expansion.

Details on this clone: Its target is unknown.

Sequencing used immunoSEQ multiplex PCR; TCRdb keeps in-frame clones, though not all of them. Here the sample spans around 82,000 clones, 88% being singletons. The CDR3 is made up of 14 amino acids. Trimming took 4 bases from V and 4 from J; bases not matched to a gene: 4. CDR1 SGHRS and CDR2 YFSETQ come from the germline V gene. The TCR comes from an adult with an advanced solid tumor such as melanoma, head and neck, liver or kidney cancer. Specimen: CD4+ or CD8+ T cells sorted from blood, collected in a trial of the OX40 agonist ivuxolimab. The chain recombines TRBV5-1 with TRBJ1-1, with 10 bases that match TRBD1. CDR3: CASSRTGGITEAFF. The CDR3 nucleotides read TGCGCCAGCAGCCGGACAGGGGGAATCACTGAAGCTTTCTTT.